This T cell receptor beta chain was retrieved from a study of CD8 T cells in ankylosing spondylitis. Study results and limitations: Clones linked to disease were reported to show significant enrichment in matched ankylosing spondylitis synovial fluid. Disease-linked clones had a CD8+ phenotype and relatively low frequency in peripheral blood. The study identified a TCR beta motif of under 10 highly homologous variants that appeared characteristic of ankylosing spondylitis blood.

Via MiXCR, TCRdb re-called the 5' RACE reads, giving one row per CDR3 protein. The sample includes some 450,000 distinct CDR3 sequences, 17% of them seen just once. The V end lost 6 bases, the J end lost 6 bases, and 15 bases lay between the germline ends. Germline CDR1 is SEHNR and CDR2 is FQNEAQ (reference sequence). The CDR3 is 14 residues long. Regarding this clonotype: Antigen: not known.

Sequenced input: blood, either unsorted or a sorted T cell fraction (not recorded which). The TCR originated in a male donor with ankylosing spondylitis. The rearrangement uses TRBV7-9 and TRBJ2-1; D not certain. The CDR3 spells CASSSTKSGNEQFF. The CDR3 coding sequence is TGTGCCAGCAGTTCAACCAAATCGGGCAATGAGCAGTTCTTC.